This is a list of T cell receptor beta chains from one sample in a study of cytotoxic CD8 clonotypes in ibrutinib-treated CLL. Some clones are missing from TCRdb's copy, which holds only in-frame ones; the method was immunoSEQ multiplex PCR. The data contain about 40,000 clones, around 70% of them singletons. The sample in question was PBMCs, obtained at disease progression, from a patient treated with ibrutinib. These receptors were obtained from a human donor with chronic lymphocytic leukemia. CDR3s include the opening cysteine and the closing phenylalanine or tryptophan. The D gene is left open where the match is weak. Expanded clones are given a class, and other clones once, few, many or no size at all.

j_call	cdr3_length	d_call	clone_size	v_call	cdr3_aa	cdr3_nt
TRBJ2-5	15	-	-	TRBV9	CASSVEATRRETQYF	TGTGCCAGCAGCGTAGAGGCGACAAGGCGAGAGACCCAGTACTTC
TRBJ2-1	15	TRBD2	-	TRBV6-5	CASSPLAGGNNEQFF	TGTGCCAGCAGCCCACTAGCGGGGGGGAACAATGAGCAGTTCTTC
TRBJ2-7	15	TRBD2	-	TRBV5-1	CASTLGVGLAGEQYF	TGCGCCAGCACCCTAGGAGTGGGACTAGCGGGCGAGCAGTACTTC
TRBJ2-3	13	-	-	TRBV5-8	CARQERATDTQYF	TGTGCCAGACAGGAGCGGGCCACAGATACGCAGTATTTT
TRBJ1-3	13	-	-	TRBV30	CAWSPHSGNTIYF	TGTGCCTGGAGCCCACACTCTGGAAACACCATATATTTT
TRBJ2-6	16	-	-	TRBV7-8	CASSIAGFSGANVLTF	TGTGCCAGCAGCATCGCAGGCTTCTCTGGGGCCAACGTCCTGACTTTC
TRBJ2-7	11	-	-	TRBV7-2	CASSLDGEQYF	TGTGCCAGCAGCTTAGACGGAGAGCAGTACTTC
TRBJ2-7	14	TRBD1	few	TRBV6-1	CASSEQGASYEQYF	TGTGCCAGCAGTGAACAGGGGGCAAGCTACGAGCAGTACTTC
TRBJ1-2	16	TRBD1	once	TRBV4-1	CASLPDRGNGNYGYTF	TGCGCCAGCTTACCGGACAGGGGGAACGGTAACTATGGCTACACCTTC
TRBJ1-4	15	-	-	TRBV28	CASTPLGTGNEKLFF	TGTGCCAGCACCCCACTTGGAACAGGGAATGAAAAACTGTTTTTT
TRBJ2-7	14	TRBD1	-	TRBV10-3	CAISPTGQGYEQYF	TGTGCCATCAGTCCAACGGGACAGGGCTACGAGCAGTACTTC
TRBJ2-5	16	TRBD2	once	TRBV5-1	CASSLAGSGSGETQYF	TGCGCCAGCAGCTTGGCCGGTAGCGGGAGCGGAGAGACCCAGTACTTC
TRBJ2-7	13	-	-	TRBV11-3	CASSLQWGYEQYF	TGTGCCAGCAGCTTACAGTGGGGCTACGAGCAGTACTTC
TRBJ1-1	15	-	-	TRBV30	CAWSTWGEGNTEAFF	TGTGCCTGGAGCACGTGGGGAGAAGGGAACACTGAAGCTTTCTTT
TRBJ1-1	15	-	-	TRBV5-1	CASSLLSPGSTEAFF	TGCGCCAGCAGCTTGCTCTCCCCAGGCAGCACTGAAGCTTTCTTT
TRBJ1-2	14	-	-	TRBV18	CASSQGTTHYGYTF	TGTGCCAGCTCACAGGGGACTACTCACTATGGCTACACCTTC
TRBJ2-7	12	-	once	TRBV28	CASSFEGMKQYF	TGTGCCAGCAGTTTTGAGGGTATGAAGCAGTACTTC
TRBJ1-2	12	-	-	TRBV7-9	CASSTEQGGYTF	TGTGCCAGCAGCACCGAGCAGGGAGGCTACACCTTC
TRBJ1-5	12	-	-	TRBV7-9	CASSLDFQPQHF	TGTGCCAGCAGCTTAGACTTTCAGCCCCAGCATTTT
TRBJ2-1	13	-	-	TRBV2	CASSEAEYNEQFF	TGTGCCAGCAGTGAAGCTGAGTACAATGAGCAGTTCTTC
TRBJ2-1	13	-	once	TRBV19	CASSIGGANEQFF	TGTGCCAGTAGTATCGGGGGCGCAAATGAGCAGTTCTTC
TRBJ1-6	15	-	-	TRBV6-5	CASSYSGGANSPLHF	TGTGCCAGCAGTTACTCGGGGGGGGCTAATTCACCCCTCCACTTT
TRBJ1-2	13	-	-	TRBV7-2	CASSFLGDYGYTF	TGTGCCAGCAGCTTTTTGGGCGACTATGGCTACACCTTC
TRBJ1-4	12	-	-	TRBV29-1	CSVTETNEKLFF	TGCAGCGTGACCGAAACTAATGAAAAACTGTTTTTT
TRBJ2-7	15	TRBD1	-	TRBV5-3	CARSKFRDSPYEQYF	TGTGCCAGAAGCAAGTTCCGGGACAGCCCCTACGAGCAGTACTTC
TRBJ1-5	14	-	once	TRBV2	CASSVMGTNQPQHF	TGTGCCAGCAGTGTTATGGGCACTAATCAGCCCCAGCATTTT
TRBJ2-2	17	TRBD2	once	TRBV19	CASSTTSGRLNTGELFF	TGTGCCAGTAGTACGACTAGCGGGAGGCTGAACACCGGGGAGCTGTTTTTT
TRBJ1-3	16	-	-	TRBV5-6	CASSLFFGSSGNTIYF	TGTGCCAGCAGCTTGTTCTTTGGTTCATCTGGAAACACCATATATTTT
TRBJ1-1	13	TRBD1	-	TRBV10-1	CASSGTGGTEAFF	TGCGCCAGCAGCGGGACAGGGGGAACTGAAGCTTTCTTT
TRBJ1-3	16	-	-	TRBV12-5	CASGLVSLNSGNTIYF	TGTGCTAGTGGTTTGGTATCCCTTAACTCTGGAAACACCATATATTTT
TRBJ2-2	14	-	-	TRBV5-1	CASSTGFLTGELFF	TGCGCCAGCAGCACGGGATTTCTCACCGGGGAGCTGTTTTTT
TRBJ2-3	12	-	once	TRBV9	CASSVGADTQYF	TGTGCCAGCAGCGTAGGGGCAGATACGCAGTATTTT
TRBJ2-3	14	TRBD1	-	TRBV6-1	CASSDRGGPDTQYF	TGTGCCAGCAGTGACCGAGGGGGCCCAGATACGCAGTATTTT
TRBJ2-7	16	TRBD2	-	TRBV7-9	CASSTLAGGSQSEQYF	TGTGCCAGCAGCACTCTAGCGGGAGGGAGTCAGTCCGAGCAGTACTTC
TRBJ1-1	12	-	-	TRBV19	CASSIGNTEAFF	TGTGCCAGTAGTATTGGGAACACTGAAGCTTTCTTT
TRBJ2-3	13	-	-	TRBV9	CASSALSTDTQYF	TGTGCCAGCAGCGCTCTATCGACAGATACGCAGTATTTT
TRBJ1-4	14	TRBD1	-	TRBV2	CASRRTGQNEKLFF	TGTGCCAGCAGGAGGACAGGGCAAAATGAAAAACTGTTTTTT
TRBJ2-5	15	-	-	TRBV27	CASSAPSDSGETQYF	TGTGCCAGCAGTGCGCCCTCGGACAGTGGAGAGACCCAGTACTTC
TRBJ2-4	17	-	-	TRBV4-1	CASSQGGLRGVKNIQYF	TGCGCCAGCAGCCAAGGCGGGTTAAGGGGGGTCAAAAACATTCAGTACTTC
TRBJ1-3	14	-	few	TRBV5-1	CASSLGAAGNTIYF	TGCGCCAGCAGCTTGGGCGCGGCTGGAAACACCATATATTTT
TRBJ1-1	14	-	-	TRBV5-1	CASSPAPGMVEAFF	TGCGCCAGCAGCCCCGCCCCGGGTATGGTTGAAGCTTTCTTT
TRBJ2-1	16	TRBD2	-	TRBV18	CASSPRTSGGADEQFF	TGTGCCAGCTCACCTCGGACTAGCGGGGGGGCGGATGAGCAGTTCTTC
TRBJ2-1	15	TRBD1	-	TRBV10-2	CASRPGQGEGYEQFF	TGCGCCAGCAGACCCGGACAGGGGGAAGGATATGAGCAGTTCTTC
TRBJ1-4	15	TRBD1	-	TRBV15	CATSSPGTVNEKLFF	TGTGCCACCAGTAGCCCCGGGACAGTCAATGAAAAACTGTTTTTT
TRBJ1-1	15	-	-	TRBV6-5	CASIPRGTRGTEAFF	TGTGCCAGCATCCCCCGGGGAACTCGGGGCACTGAAGCTTTCTTT
TRBJ1-5	13	-	-	TRBV18	CASSRGVGQPQHF	TGTGCCAGCTCACGGGGGGTAGGTCAGCCCCAGCATTTT
TRBJ2-3	14	TRBD2	-	TRBV9	CASSSGGNYDTQYF	TGTGCCAGCAGCTCGGGGGGGAATTACGATACGCAGTATTTT
TRBJ2-1	15	TRBD2	once	TRBV11-2	CASGSTSGNMNEQFF	TGTGCCAGCGGATCGACTAGCGGGAATATGAATGAGCAGTTCTTC
TRBJ1-2	13	-	-	TRBV5-1	CASSSTRVSGYTF	TGCGCCAGCAGCTCCACCAGGGTGAGTGGCTACACCTTC
TRBJ2-1	14	-	-	TRBV7-9	CASRPDPISIEQFF	TGTGCCAGCAGGCCGGACCCCATCTCGATTGAGCAGTTCTTC
TRBJ2-7	15	-	-	TRBV5-4	CASSLGGISSYEQYF	TGTGCCAGCAGCTTGGGAGGGATTAGCTCCTACGAGCAGTACTTC
TRBJ2-2	19	-	-	TRBV2	CASSPLKKRAITNTGELFF	TGTGCCAGCAGCCCCTTAAAGAAGCGGGCCATAACGAACACCGGGGAGCTGTTTTTT
TRBJ2-5	15	-	-	TRBV15	CATSRDPARPETQYF	TGTGCCACCAGCAGAGATCCAGCGAGGCCAGAGACCCAGTACTTC
TRBJ2-5	12	-	-	TRBV28	CASSVAGETQYF	TGTGCCAGCAGCGTGGCGGGTGAGACCCAGTACTTC
TRBJ2-5	17	TRBD2	-	TRBV19	CASSSLLAGEKSETQYF	TGTGCCAGTAGCTCCCTACTAGCGGGAGAGAAGTCAGAGACCCAGTACTTC
TRBJ1-4	13	-	-	TRBV5-1	CASSLGTNEKLFF	TGCGCCAGCAGCTTGGGAACGAATGAAAAACTGTTTTTT